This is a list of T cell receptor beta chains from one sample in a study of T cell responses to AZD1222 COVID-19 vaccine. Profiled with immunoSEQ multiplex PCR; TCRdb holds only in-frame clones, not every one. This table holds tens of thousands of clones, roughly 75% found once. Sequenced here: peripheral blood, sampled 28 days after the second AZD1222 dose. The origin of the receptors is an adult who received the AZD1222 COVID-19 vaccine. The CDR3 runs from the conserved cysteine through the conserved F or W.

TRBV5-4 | CASSLAGQSNEKLFF
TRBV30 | CAWVQRRYGYTF
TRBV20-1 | CSAGVNTEAFF
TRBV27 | CASSLGLARPYEQYF
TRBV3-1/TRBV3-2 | CASRGGAHGYTF
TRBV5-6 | CASSFSGGYEQYF
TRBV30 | CAWSEGATDTQYF
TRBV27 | CASGTRVTSTDTQYF
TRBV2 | CASSERSLLRTSWYEQYF
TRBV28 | CASSGITLTGGIPKNIQYF
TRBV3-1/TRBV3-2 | CASSQNYGYTF
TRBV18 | CASSPRDSYEQYF
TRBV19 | CASNKGTGSSGANVLTF
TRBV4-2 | CASSQAVAGGPYEQYF
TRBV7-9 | CASTHLGPGHVGYTF
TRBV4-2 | CASSQDGLARFLFF
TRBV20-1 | CSVLATGELFF
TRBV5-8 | CASSLVRTGAKAFF
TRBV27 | CASSPGVTDTQYF
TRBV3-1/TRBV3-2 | CASSQSFEQYF
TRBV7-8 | CASSSGSSSYNEQFF
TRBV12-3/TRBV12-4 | CASSLGRTQYF
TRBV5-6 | CASSPFTSWTGELFF
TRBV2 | CASTSNIRPDTQYF
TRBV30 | CAWKTGTEAFF
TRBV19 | CASSIGPNSEQYF
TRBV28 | CASSLAGAQETQYF
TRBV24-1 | CATSDTSYLRGESYNEQFF
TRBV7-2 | CASSLQGRSNYGYTF
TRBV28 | CASSFPTGVPYGYTF
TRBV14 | CARSQARLGGRETNTGELFF
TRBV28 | CASRGMAGGAETQYF
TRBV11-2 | CASSSTGTGYGYTF
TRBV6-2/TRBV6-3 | CASNPRRGSYEQYF
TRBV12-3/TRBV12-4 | CASSAMGNTEAFF
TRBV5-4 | CASSSEGTSHTDTQYF
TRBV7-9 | CASSLMGTEAFF
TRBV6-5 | CASSYGGRGGYEQYF
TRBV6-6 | CASSYGGFGNTIYF
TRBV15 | CATSMDTHPGNTIYF
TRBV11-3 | CASSFAQDMVTGELFF
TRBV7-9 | CASTKAGQQETQYF
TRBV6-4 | CASRDPGTSGRACLEIQYF
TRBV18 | CASSRTGTGPDGYTF
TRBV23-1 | CAGGRYTEAFF
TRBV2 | CASSAQPTNEKLFF
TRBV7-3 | CASSSEGPAAYNEQFF
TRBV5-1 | CASSGPTPGTGELFF
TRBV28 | CASIRESRRSEAFF
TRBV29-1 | CSVVAGGPDTQYF
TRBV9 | CASSRGRGPYGYTF
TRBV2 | CARTTGGVQAFF
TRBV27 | CASSLSAPRHEQYF
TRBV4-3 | CASSNGEEQYF
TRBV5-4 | CASSLWAGGPNSPLHF
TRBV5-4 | CASSLSQGFSDEQFF
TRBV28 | CASSLTTTGADTEAFF
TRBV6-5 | CASSYSMGSGNTIYF
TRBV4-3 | CASSQGYWDEQYF
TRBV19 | CASSATGTPNDVLTF